Shown below are 20 T cell receptor beta chains from a single sample sequenced in a study of beta chain features in type 1 diabetes (dated by TCRdb to 2016 to 2019). The antigens for these receptors are not known. The library was made by the immunoSEQ multiplex PCR assay. The entire isolated RNA was reverse transcribed using the High Capacity cDNA Reverse Transcription Kit, and thus expressed TCRB transcripts were sequenced. TCRdb retrieved this table from immuneACCESS and kept in-frame rearrangements only. Not all clones are present; in checked studies, unresolved V genes account for under half, and no reason is known for the remainder. A total of around 600,000 clones appear in this sample, approximately 13% of them only once. The ten largest clones represent around 0.12% of the sample. Study-wide conclusions, independent of this receptor: A moderate but significant shortening of TCRB CDR3 length was observed in type 1 diabetes patients in all four CD4+ subsets.

The sample comprised naive CD4+ T cells from blood. The intended sense of this specimen's cell subset or site label: true naive CD4+ T cells. Receptor source: a man aged 30-40 years with type 1 diabetes.

The J gene is TRBJ1-2, the V gene TRBV7-2, with 8 positions matching TRBD1. Unmatched junction bases numbered 10, after V lost 5 bases and J lost 8 bases. The CDR3 is 14 residues long. Germline CDR1 is SGHTA and CDR2 is FQGNSA. CDR3 DNA: TGTGCCAGCAGCGGGCCGAGCAGGGGGCTCGGCTACACCTTC. Its protein product is CASSGPSRGLGYTF.

The rearrangement joins TRBV6-5 to TRBJ2-5; no clear D gene. The CDR3 has 12 residues. V dropped 4 bases and J dropped 3 bases, with 6 bases sitting between them. Germline loops: CDR1 MNHEY, CDR2 SVGAGI. The CDR3 loop reads CASSFPEETQYF. The CDR3 DNA reads TGTGCCAGCAGTTTCCCCGAAGAGACCCAGTACTTC.

The V gene is TRBV29-1, the J gene TRBJ1-1, with D possibly being TRBD1 (5 bases). The CDR3 totals 13 residues. CDR1 is SQVTM, CDR2 ANQGSEA, per germline. V lost 7 bases and J 4 bases, leaving 16 bases between the germline ends. The CDR3 reads CSAAMGQSTEAFF. CDR3 bases: TGCAGCGCCGCTATGGGGCAAAGCACTGAAGCTTTCTTT.

The chain couples TRBV7-9 to TRBJ2-3, with unresolved D. The CDR3 is 13 amino acids. V was clipped by 7 bases and J by 1 base, with 9 bases between them. Germline V gene sequence: CDR1 SEHNR, CDR2 FQNEAQ (reference sequence). CDR3 DNA sequence: TGTGCCAGCACCGAGTATGGCACAGATACGCAGTATTTT. Translating it yields CASTEYGTDTQYF.

This clone was counted only a few times. This chain joins TRBV5-6 and TRBJ1-2, with D perhaps TRBD1 (6 bases). The CDR3 runs to 12 residues. Trimming cost V 5 bases and J 4 bases, with 9 bases left between them. Germline CDR1 is SGHDT and CDR2 is YYEEEE. The CDR3 protein is CASRQQGYGYTF. In DNA, the CDR3 is TGTGCCAGCAGACAACAGGGCTATGGCTACACCTTC.

This clone appeared a few times. J is TRBJ2-3 and V is TRBV6-6; D perhaps matches TRBD2 (6 bases). Germline V gene lookup returns CDR1 MNHNY and CDR2 SVGAGI (reference sequence). The CDR3 covers 14 residues. Trimming left V 4 bases short and J 7 bases short, with 15 bases between. The chain's CDR3 is CASSSSTRLNTQYF. The CDR3 coding sequence is TGTGCCAGCAGTTCCTCGACTAGGTTGAATACGCAGTATTTT.

This clone came up a few times. The V gene is TRBV7-2, the J gene TRBJ2-5; tentatively, D is TRBD1 or TRBD2 (5 bases each). V was clipped by 4 bases and J by 6 bases, with 15 bases between them. This CDR3 region has 14 residues. Germline V gene lookup returns CDR1 SGHTA and CDR2 FQGNSA. The CDR3 region is CASSSRSGPKTQYF. The CDR3 nucleotides read TGTGCCAGCAGCTCCCGTTCGGGGCCGAAGACCCAGTACTTC.

The chain joins TRBV9 to TRBJ1-5; 10 positions match TRBD1. Germline CDR1 is SGDLS and CDR2 is YYNGEE. V lost 3 bases and J lost 5; bases outside the gene matches: 5. The CDR3 totals 15 residues. Here the CDR3 reads CASSAGTGDHQPQHF. The CDR3 DNA reads as TGTGCCAGCAGCGCCGGGACAGGGGATCATCAGCCCCAGCATTTT.

V is TRBV10-3 and J is TRBJ2-6; tentatively, D is TRBD1 (6 bases). Germline loops: CDR1 ENHRY, CDR2 SYGVKD. V shed 7 bases and J shed 1 base, with 11 bases lying between them. This CDR3 has 15 amino acids. The CDR3 loop is CAIKGQLSGANVLTF. CDR3 sequence (DNA): TGTGCCATCAAAGGACAGCTGTCTGGGGCCAACGTCCTGACTTTC.

This chain uses TRBV7-2 with TRBJ1-2; 9 bases are shared with TRBD1. The CDR3 has 14 residues. Germline-derived CDR1 and CDR2 are SGHTA and FQGNSA. Trimming cost V 5 bases and J 5 bases; bases outside gene matches: 6. Here the CDR3 reads CASSHTGQGYGYTF. The DNA for the CDR3 is TGTGCCAGCAGCCACACCGGACAGGGGTATGGCTACACCTTC. Full variable domain (rest looked up from reference TRBV7-2 and TRBJ1-2): GAGVSQSPSNKVTEKGKDVELRCDPISGHTALYWYRQSLGQGLEFLIYFQGNSAPDKSGLPSDRFSAERTGGSVSTLTIQRTQQEDSAVYLCASSHTGQGYGYTFGSGTRLTVV.

The rearrangement joins TRBV9 to TRBJ2-1, with a tentative D call TRBD1 (6 bases). The CDR3 extends over 15 amino acids. Germline-derived CDR1 and CDR2 are SGDLS and YYNGEE. Trimming stripped 7 bases from V and 5 bases from J, with 19 bases between. In nucleotides, the CDR3 is TGTGCCAGCGTCAGGGGTTTGGACACCAACAATGAGCAGTTCTTC. Amino acid sequence: CASVRGLDTNNEQFF.

This clone was found a few times. This chain joins TRBV27 and TRBJ2-7, with 9 bases matching TRBD1. The V segment lost 3 bases and the J segment 5 bases; nucleotides outside the gene matches: 11. The CDR3 sequence is 16 residues long. Germline V lookup: CDR1 MNHEY, CDR2 SMNVEV (reference sequence). CDR3 nucleotides: TGTGCCAGCAGTTTGCTCCCGGGACAGGGTATGCACGAGCAGTACTTC. Translated: CASSLLPGQGMHEQYF.

This clone was detected only a few times. Other DNA sequences in this specimen translate into the identical CDR3. The rearrangement links TRBV18 to TRBJ2-7; no reliable D call. CDR1 and CDR2 (germline): KGHSH, LQKENI. The CDR3 covers 12 residues. V lost 2 bases and J 2 bases, leaving 4 bases between the germline ends. CDR3 region: CASSPGTYEQYF. Written as DNA, the CDR3 is TGTGCCAGCTCACCAGGGACCTACGAGCAGTACTTC.

This clone occurred a few times. Other DNA sequences within the sample encode an identical CDR3. The J gene is TRBJ2-5, the V gene TRBV10-3; possibly TRBD2 for D (5 bases). V shed 4 bases and J shed 3 bases, with 6 bases lying between them. This CDR3 comprises 12 residues. Germline V CDR1 and CDR2: ENHRY, SYGVKD. CDR3 sequence: CAISGTEETQYF. DNA of the CDR3: TGTGCCATCAGTGGGACTGAAGAGACCCAGTACTTC.

This clone was observed a handful of times. The chain employs TRBV6-5 and TRBJ1-3; the D is unclear. Germline V gene lookup returns CDR1 MNHEY and CDR2 SVGAGI. V was clipped by 7 bases and J by 7 bases, with 14 bases between them. This CDR3 has 13 residues. The CDR3 DNA follows: TGTGCCAGCAATGATCCCTATGCCAACACCATATATTTT. This translates into CASNDPYANTIYF.

This clone has only a few counts. V gene TRBV7-2 combines with J gene TRBJ2-5; TRBD2 aligns across 7 bases. The CDR3 covers 15 residues. The V gene end was trimmed by 5 bases and the J gene end by 5 bases; junction bases not matched to a gene: 11. Germline assignment: CDR1 SGHTA and CDR2 FQGNSA. This CDR3 is CASSPLGGAGETQYF. CDR3 coding DNA: TGTGCCAGCAGCCCTTTGGGAGGGGCCGGGGAGACCCAGTACTTC.

There are a few counts of this clone. The chain links TRBV14 to TRBJ2-3; no firm D call. The CDR3 is 15 amino acids. Looked up from germline, CDR1 is SGHDN and CDR2 is FVKESK. With 2 bases removed from V and 1 base from J, the gap between germline ends came to 10 bases. The CDR3 DNA sequence: TGTGCCAGCAGCCAAAAACCATACCGCACAGATACGCAGTATTTT. Protein: CASSQKPYRTDTQYF.

This clone has just a few counts. This sequence joins TRBV9 and TRBJ2-1, with D tentatively TRBD2 (6 bases). The germline V gene has CDR1 SGDLS and CDR2 YYNGEE. Trimming removed 1 base from V and 7 bases from J, with 15 bases in between. This CDR3 is built from 15 residues. CDR3 protein: CASSVTGTVWNEQFF. CDR3 coding DNA: TGTGCCAGCAGCGTAACCGGGACTGTTTGGAATGAGCAGTTCTTC.

This clone was recorded a few times. The V gene is TRBV7-2, the J gene TRBJ2-3; the D is unclear. Deletions cut 4 bases from V and 2 bases from J, with 10 bases between. The CDR3 totals 14 residues. CDR1 SGHTA and CDR2 FQGNSA come from the germline V gene. The CDR3 DNA follows: TGTGCCAGCAGCTATTCACAGTTCACAGATACGCAGTATTTT. Translated, it gives CASSYSQFTDTQYF.

In its sample, this clone was seen a few times. This rearrangement joins TRBV18 to TRBJ1-2; 7 nucleotides match TRBD1. The CDR3 totals 16 residues. Trimming removed 4 bases from V and 2 bases from J; junction bases left unmatched: 10. Germline-derived CDR1 and CDR2 are KGHSH and LQKENI. CDR3 DNA: TGTGCCAGCTCACTCTCCTCCCCAGGGGGGAACTATGGCTACACCTTC. Protein product: CASSLSSPGGNYGYTF.